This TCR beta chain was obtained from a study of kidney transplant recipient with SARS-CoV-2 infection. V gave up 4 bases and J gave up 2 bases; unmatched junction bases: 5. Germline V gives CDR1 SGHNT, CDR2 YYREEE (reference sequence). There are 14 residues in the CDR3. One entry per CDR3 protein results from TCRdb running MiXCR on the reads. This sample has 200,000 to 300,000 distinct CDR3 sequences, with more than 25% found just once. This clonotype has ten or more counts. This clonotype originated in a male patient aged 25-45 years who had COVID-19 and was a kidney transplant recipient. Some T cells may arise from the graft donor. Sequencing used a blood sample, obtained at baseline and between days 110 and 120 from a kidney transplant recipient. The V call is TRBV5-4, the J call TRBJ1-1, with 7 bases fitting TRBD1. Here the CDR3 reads CASSPDRDNTEAFF. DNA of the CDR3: TGTGCCAGCAGCCCTGACAGGGATAACACTGAAGCTTTCTTT. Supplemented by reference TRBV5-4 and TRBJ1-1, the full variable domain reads ETGVTQSPTHLIKTRGQQVTLRCSSQSGHNTVSWYQQALGQGPQFIFQYYREEENGRGNFPPRFSGLQFPNYSSELNVNALELDDSALYLCASSPDRDNTEAFFGQGTRLTVV.